This TCR beta chain comes out of a study of neurological immune-mediated disorders. Study outcomes and limitations: The expanded clones of different subjects shared no CDR3 amino acid sequences (suggesting private repertoires in all groups).

5'RACE employing 10-nucleotide random UMIs yielded the cDNA. TCRdb called the 5' RACE reads again in MiXCR, with one record for every CDR3 protein. The table records around 83,000 distinct CDR3 sequences, about 14% of them present only once. This clonotype was recorded at least ten times. The target antigen is unknown. Trimming shortened V by 0 bases and J by 5 bases, and 12 bases separated the two germline ends. There are 15 residues in the CDR3. Germline V gene lookup returns CDR1 SGHRS and CDR2 YFSETQ. The sequenced sample consisted of PBMCs. The TCR originated in a woman aged 45-65 years in good health. V is TRBV5-1 and J is TRBJ2-1; D possibly corresponds to TRBD2 (6 bases). As DNA, the CDR3 is TGCGCCAGCAGCTTGGTAGGGACGGGAGACAATGAGCAGTTCTTC. It is translated as CASSLVGTGDNEQFF.